These 11 T cell receptor beta chains originate from one sample sequenced in a study of human T cells and chemical hapten exposure. This sample's time point: patch test 3, about 24 weeks after DPC sensitization. The treatment here: therapeutic diphenylcyclopropenone sensitization with weekly scalp DPC. MiXCR was run by TCRdb on the RACE reads, yielding one entry per CDR3 protein. The table has 80,000 to 100,000 distinct CDR3 sequences, 27% seen once. Sequences were derived from whole blood, sampled in connection with sensitization to the hapten diphenylcyclopropenone (DPC). The receptor set was obtained from a man in his forties with alopecia areata. Some clones in this sample may be carry-over from other donors' samples.

The chain carries TRBV7-9 and TRBJ2-7, with 7 positions matching TRBD1. The CDR3 loop spans 16 amino acids. The V gene's germline CDR1 is SEHNR and CDR2 FQNEAQ (reference sequence). The ends lost 2 bases at V and 2 bases at J; junction bases unmatched: 9. Here the CDR3 DNA reads TGTGCCAGCAGCTTACAGCACAGGGGTAGTACCTACGAGCAGTACTTC. The encoded protein is CASSLQHRGSTYEQYF.

V is TRBV4-1 and J is TRBJ2-5; TRBD2 agrees at 7 bases. The germline CDR1 and CDR2 sequences are MGHRA and YSYEKL. CDR3 size: 16 residues. V lost 1 base to trimming and J lost 4 bases; unmatched junction nucleotides: 9. CDR3 nucleotides: TGCGCCAGCAGCCAAGGCCTCGGACTAGTGGGAGAGACCCAGTACTTC. Its translation: CASSQGLGLVGETQYF.

The chain has TRBV20-1 and TRBJ2-3; 7 nucleotides agree with TRBD2. Losses at the gene ends were 1 base for V and 0 bases for J; bases not matched to a gene: 4. CDR1 and CDR2 (germline): DFQATT, SNEGSKA (reference sequence). The CDR3 sequence is 15 residues long. The CDR3 nucleotides are TGCAGTGCTAGAGGGGCTAGCGGAAGCACAGATACGCAGTATTTT. Amino acids: CSARGASGSTDTQYF.

This clonotype was counted between two and nine times. V usage is TRBV20-1 and J usage is TRBJ1-1; no firm D call. The CDR3 sequence is 12 residues long. Trimming pared 6 bases from V and 1 base from J, leaving 9 bases between. Germline V gene data show CDR1 as DFQATT and CDR2 as SNEGSKA (reference sequence). CDR3: CSAGAANTEAFF. CDR3 bases: TGCAGTGCCGGCGCGGCGAACACTGAAGCTTTCTTT.

This chain uses TRBV7-9 with TRBJ2-3, with TRBD2 identical over 7 bases. J gave up 5 bases and V 2 bases, and 4 bases lay outside the gene matches. The CDR3 extends over 14 amino acids. The germline V gene has CDR1 SEHNR and CDR2 FQNEAQ (reference sequence). The CDR3 DNA reads as TGTGCCAGCAGCTTAAATGAGCGGGGAGATACGCAGTATTTT. Its translation is CASSLNERGDTQYF.

This clonotype was recorded a few times. The chain carries TRBV20-1 and TRBJ2-5; D perhaps matches TRBD1 (5 bases). The CDR3 runs 11 residues. The germline CDR1 and CDR2 sequences are DFQATT and SNEGSKA (reference sequence). V lost 5 bases and J lost 5, with 9 bases in between. CDR3 region: CSAEAGETQYF. The CDR3 DNA is TGCAGTGCTGAAGCAGGGGAGACCCAGTACTTC.

This clonotype was counted only a few times. The chain couples TRBV6-5 to TRBJ2-1, with D maybe TRBD2 (5 bases). CDR1 is MNHEY, CDR2 SVGAGI, per germline. V lost 5 bases and J 4 bases, leaving 15 bases between the germline ends. This CDR3 is 15 amino acids long. As DNA, the CDR3 is TGTGCCAGCAGTAATACTAGGAGTCGGTACAATGAGCAGTTCTTC. Protein: CASSNTRSRYNEQFF.

The gene calls are TRBV6-4 and TRBJ1-6, with D possibly being TRBD1 (5 bases). V shed 9 bases and J shed 7 bases, with 16 bases lying between them. From germline, CDR1 is MRHNA and CDR2 SNTAGT. The CDR3 is 14 amino acids. CDR3 bases: TGTGCCAGTAGGTGGGGCGAAACAAATTCACCCCTCCACTTT. This translates into CASRWGETNSPLHF.

The V gene is TRBV14, the J gene TRBJ2-1; D not resolved. The CDR3 is 10 residues long. Germline CDR1 is SGHDN and CDR2 is FVKESK. Trimming pared 9 bases from V and 8 bases from J, leaving 8 bases between. The DNA for the CDR3 is TGTGCCAGAGCTGGGGATGAGCAGTTCTTC. Protein product: CARAGDEQFF.

This clonotype was picked up one time. This chain links TRBV11-3 with TRBJ1-1; D remains ambiguous. With 5 bases removed from V and 3 bases from J, the gap between germline ends came to 10 bases. The CDR3 spans 13 residues. Germline values: CDR1 SGHNT, CDR2 YENEEA. The CDR3 DNA reads as TGTGCCAGCAGCCTTAGGGAGTACACTGAAGCTTTCTTT. This translates into CASSLREYTEAFF.

This clonotype appeared a few times. J is TRBJ2-3 and V is TRBV4-2; the D gene could be TRBD1 or TRBD2 (6 bases each). This CDR3 spans 16 amino acids. CDR1 and CDR2 (germline): LGHNA, YNFKEQ. Trimming took off 7 bases at V and 2 bases at J, with 19 bases between the two ends. The CDR3: CASTHREVGSTDTQYF. The CDR3 DNA is TGTGCCAGCACCCACAGGGAGGTGGGGTCCACAGATACGCAGTATTTT.